The following is a T cell receptor beta chain sequence with its context. Its antigen is still unknown. The data derive from a study of shared clonotypes between healthy human individuals. Findings of the study overall: A few donors showed sharing of approximately 5% of naive CD4 clonotypes. The generation probabilities recorded for non-shared clonotypes fell below those of clonotypes shared by all four donors.

Splitting the CD4+ cells yielded a CD45RA+ naive subset and a CD45RA-negative memory subset. An even split of each subset's genomic DNA across several immunoSEQ plates was performed. The repertoire was sequenced with immunoSEQ multiplex PCR; TCRdb's copy has only in-frame clones and lacks some. The sample carries about a million clones, about 80% recorded once. The CDR3 runs to 15 residues. The V gene lost 0 bases and the J gene lost 6 bases, with 14 bases spanning the gap. Germline loops: CDR1 PRHDT, CDR2 FYEKMQ (reference sequence). Sample: memory CD4+ T cells sorted from blood. Subset denoted: CD45RA-negative fraction. The chain combines TRBV13 with TRBJ1-1; a weak D match, TRBD1 (5 bases). The clonotype originates from a man in his late teens or twenties in good health. Written as DNA, the CDR3 is TGTGCCAGCAGCTTAGGTGCTGGGGCCCCCCCTGAAGCTTTCTTT. It translates to CASSLGAGAPPEAFF.